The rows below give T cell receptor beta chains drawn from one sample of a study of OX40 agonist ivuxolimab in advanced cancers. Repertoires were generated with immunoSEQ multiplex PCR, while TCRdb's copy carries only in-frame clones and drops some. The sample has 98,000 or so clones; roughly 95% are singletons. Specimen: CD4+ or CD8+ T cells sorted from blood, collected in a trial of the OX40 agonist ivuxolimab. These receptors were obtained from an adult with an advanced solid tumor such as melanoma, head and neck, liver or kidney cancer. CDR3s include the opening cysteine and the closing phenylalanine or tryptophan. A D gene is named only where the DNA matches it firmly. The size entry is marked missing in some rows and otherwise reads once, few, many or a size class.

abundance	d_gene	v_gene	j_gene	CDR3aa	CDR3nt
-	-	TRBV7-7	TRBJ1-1	CKERGEGTEAFF	TGTAAGGAGAGGGGTGAGGGCACTGAAGCTTTCTTT
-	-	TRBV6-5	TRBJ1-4	CASSYSGVNEKLFF	TGTGCCAGCAGTTACTCGGGGGTTAATGAAAAACTGTTTTTT
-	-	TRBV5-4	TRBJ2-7	CASSLPGNEQYF	TGTGCCAGCAGCTTACCGGGCAACGAGCAGTACTTC
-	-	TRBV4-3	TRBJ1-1	CASSQVQGRGNTEAFF	TGCGCCAGCAGCCAAGTACAGGGTCGAGGGAACACTGAAGCTTTCTTT
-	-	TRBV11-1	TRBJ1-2	CASSPGGVTYGYTF	TGTGCCAGCAGCCCCGGGGGGGTTACCTATGGCTACACCTTC
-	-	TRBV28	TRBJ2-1	CASSRRGEQFF	TGTGCCAGCAGTCGACGCGGTGAGCAGTTCTTC
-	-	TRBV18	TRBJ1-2	CASSPPNSLSEGGYTF	TGTGCCAGCTCACCACCGAATTCCCTCTCCGAGGGGGGCTACACCTTC
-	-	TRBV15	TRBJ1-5	CATSRARDHQHF	TGTGCCACCAGCAGAGCCAGGGACCACCAGCATTTT
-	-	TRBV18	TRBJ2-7	CASSPPPEGYYEQYF	TGTGCCAGCTCACCCCCCCCCGAGGGGTACTACGAGCAGTACTTC
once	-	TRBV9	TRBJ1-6	CASTSRGGASPLHF	TGTGCCAGCACCTCCCGAGGCGGGGCTTCACCCCTCCACTTT
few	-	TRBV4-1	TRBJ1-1	CASSQDRVYRPEAFF	TGCGCCAGCAGCCAAGATCGGGTATATAGACCAGAAGCTTTCTTT
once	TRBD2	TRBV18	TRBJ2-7	CASSPPGLAGEQYF	TGTGCCAGCTCACCCCCGGGACTAGCGGGCGAGCAGTACTTC
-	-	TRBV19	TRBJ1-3	CATREYTIYF	TGTGCCACCCGGGAATACACCATATATTTT